The present T cell receptor beta chain was sequenced within a study of blood T cell repertoires in COVID-19. Enrolled through a virtual design, the participants were between 18 and 89 years of age and came from 24 US areas. Assignment of participants to cohorts was predicated upon participant-reported clinical history. Donors in Cohort 3 who had recovered were those with two negative PCRs, healthcare professional clearance, or resolution of their symptoms. The V gene end was trimmed by 2 bases and the J gene end by 5 bases; junction bases not matched to a gene: 11. Germline loops: CDR1 SGHDT, CDR2 YYEEEE. The CDR3 covers 17 residues. Measured with immunoSEQ multiplex PCR; TCRdb has only the in-frame clones, and not every one. The sample includes approximately 440,000 clones, 87% of them seen just once.

Sequencing used PBMCs or T cells enriched from blood (not recorded which). This receptor was obtained from a woman under 30 who had recovered from COVID-19. The chain joins TRBV5-6 to TRBJ2-3, with TRBD1 matching over 10 bases. The CDR3 nucleotides are TGTGCCAGCAGCTTCAGACAGGGGGCGCCCCGGGGAGATACGCAGTATTTT. It specifies CASSFRQGAPRGDTQYF.